This is a list of T cell receptor beta chains from one sample in a study of cytomegalovirus exposure and HLA in healthy donors. Method: immunoSEQ multiplex PCR; TCRdb's copy keeps in-frame clones and lacks some. Of 150,000 to 200,000 clones in the sample, more than 9.5% are singletons; the top ten hold 7.5% to 10%. Specimen: PBMCs. Receptors originate from a man aged 45 to 65 in good health and CMV-seropositive. Each CDR3 is given with its conserved first and last residue. D genes are given only for firm matches. Not every row has a clone size; where given, it reads once, few, many or a size class.

j_gene | d_gene | v_gene | abundance | CDR3nt | CDR3aa
TRBJ2-5 | NA | TRBV28 | NA | TGTGCCGGCATCGGCAGGGTAGCAGAGACCCAGTACTTC | CAGIGRVAETQYF
TRBJ2-1 | NA | TRBV4-1 | NA | TGCGCCAGCAGCCCTAGGGGGAGCTCCTACAATGAGCAGTTCTTC | CASSPRGSSYNEQFF
TRBJ2-3 | NA | TRBV7-9 | NA | TGTGCCAGCAGCTTGGGGGGGACATCCCCCACAGATACGCAGTATTTT | CASSLGGTSPTDTQYF
TRBJ2-1 | TRBD2 | TRBV11-3 | NA | TGTGCCAGCAGCCCTCAGCGGGGGGTGACCTACAATGAGCAGTTCTTC | CASSPQRGVTYNEQFF
TRBJ1-3 | NA | TRBV19 | NA | TGTGCCAGTAGTTCGACAGTGAGCTCTGGAAACACCATATATTTT | CASSSTVSSGNTIYF
TRBJ2-2 | NA | TRBV18 | NA | TGTGCCAGCTCACCACCAAGTAGATTGGCCGGGGAGCTGTTTTTT | CASSPPSRLAGELFF
TRBJ2-1 | TRBD1 | TRBV7-7 | few | TGTGCTAGCAGTTCTCAGGACAGGGATAGTGAGCAGTTCTTC | CASSSQDRDSEQFF
TRBJ1-2 | TRBD1 | TRBV4-2 | NA | TGTGCCAGCAGCCAACCGGGACAGGGATCTGGCTACACCTTC | CASSQPGQGSGYTF
TRBJ1-1 | NA | TRBV2 | NA | TGTGCCAGCAGTGAGGCTTTGCGGTCTGGAGCTTTCTTT | CASSEALRSGAFF
TRBJ1-5 | TRBD1 | TRBV19 | NA | TGTGCCAGTACAAGGACAGGGGGACAGCCCCAGCATTTT | CASTRTGGQPQHF
TRBJ2-2 | TRBD2 | TRBV2 | NA | TGTGCCAGCAGTGAATTGGCGGGGGGCACCGGGGAGCTGTTTTTT | CASSELAGGTGELFF
TRBJ2-1 | TRBD1 | TRBV27 | NA | TGTGCCACCTTACACAGGGGCGAGTACAATGAGCAGTTCTTC | CATLHRGEYNEQFF
TRBJ2-3 | TRBD2 | TRBV2 | NA | TGTGCCAGCAGGTTATTGGGACTAGCGGGGGGAACCTCAAGCACAGATACGCAGTATTTT | CASRLLGLAGGTSSTDTQYF
TRBJ2-1 | TRBD2 | TRBV2 | NA | TGTGCCAGCAGTGAACCGCGGACTAGCGGGGGGCCGACAACCTACAATGAGCAGTTCTTC | CASSEPRTSGGPTTYNEQFF
TRBJ1-1 | NA | TRBV11-3 | NA | TGTGCCAGCAGCTTCGGTACTGAAGCTTTCTTT | CASSFGTEAFF
TRBJ1-6 | NA | TRBV7-2 | few | TGTGCCAGCAGGAAGGCGGGAGGAGATAATTCACCCCTCCACTTT | CASRKAGGDNSPLHF
TRBJ2-1 | TRBD2 | TRBV5-1 | once | TGCGCCAGCAGCCGTGGCGGGGGGGATTACAATGAGCAGTTCTTC | CASSRGGGDYNEQFF
TRBJ2-5 | NA | TRBV28 | NA | TGTGCCAGCAGACGACAAGCGGGCCAAGAGACCCAGTACTTC | CASRRQAGQETQYF
TRBJ2-3 | NA | TRBV14 | few | TGTGCCAGCAGCTCACGGAATAGCTTGGATACGCAGTATTTT | CASSSRNSLDTQYF
TRBJ1-1 | TRBD1 | TRBV7-9 | NA | TGTGCCAGCAGTTACAGGGGGCAGACTGAAGCTTTCTTT | CASSYRGQTEAFF
TRBJ1-4 | TRBD1 | TRBV11-2 | few | TGTGCCAGCAGCTCGGGACAGGGGCTTGAAAAACTGTTTTTT | CASSSGQGLEKLFF
TRBJ1-6 | NA | TRBV9 | NA | TGTGCCAGCTCTCGACAGAGCTCCTATAATTCACCCCTCCACTTT | CASSRQSSYNSPLHF
TRBJ1-5 | NA | TRBV5-8 | few | TGTGCCAGCAGCTGGAATTCAGTGCTCACTAACAATCAGCCCCAGCATTTT | CASSWNSVLTNNQPQHF
TRBJ1-2 | TRBD1 | TRBV19 | NA | TGTGCCAGTAGTATAGATCCCTCGGCGGGACAGGGTAACGGCTACACCTTC | CASSIDPSAGQGNGYTF
TRBJ2-5 | TRBD2 | TRBV29-1 | few | TGCAGCGTTGCACTAGCGGGGAGAGAGACCCAGTACTTC | CSVALAGRETQYF
TRBJ2-3 | NA | TRBV6-5 | few | TGTGCCAGCAGTCCAAGGGAGGCAGATACGCAGTATTTT | CASSPREADTQYF
TRBJ2-3 | TRBD2 | TRBV9 | few | TGTGCCAGCAGCGCCAGACTAGCGGGGGAGGGAGATACGCAGTATTTT | CASSARLAGEGDTQYF
TRBJ1-2 | NA | TRBV6-5 | few | TGTGCCAGGGGCTTTTATGGCTACACCTTC | CARGFYGYTF
TRBJ2-5 | TRBD2 | TRBV4-2 | few | TGTGCCAGCAGCCAAGAAGGAACTAGCGATAAAGAGACCCAGTACTTC | CASSQEGTSDKETQYF
TRBJ1-2 | NA | TRBV6-5 | NA | TGTGCCAGCAGTTACTCCTACAGTGAGAACTATGGCTACACCTTC | CASSYSYSENYGYTF
TRBJ1-1 | TRBD1 | TRBV2 | few | TGTGCCAGCACTACCGTCACGGGACAGGGATATAGAGACACTGAAGCTTTCTTT | CASTTVTGQGYRDTEAFF
TRBJ2-3 | TRBD1 | TRBV9 | few | TGTGCCAGCAGCGTAGCGACAGGGACAGATACGCAGTATTTT | CASSVATGTDTQYF
TRBJ1-1 | NA | TRBV11-2 | many | TGTGCCAGCAGCTTAGAGTTCGGGTCGAGGAACACTGAAGCTTTCTTT | CASSLEFGSRNTEAFF
TRBJ1-1 | NA | TRBV7-9 | few | TGTGCCAGCAGCCGCATTGGGCAGGGCAGGTCATCGAACACTGAAGCTTTCTTT | CASSRIGQGRSSNTEAFF
TRBJ1-6 | NA | TRBV7-3 | NA | TGTGCCAGCAGCTGGTACAGGGAATCACCCCTCCACTTT | CASSWYRESPLHF
TRBJ1-6 | NA | TRBV2 | few | TGTGCCAGCAGTGAAGTGCGGGGGCAGGGATCACCCCTCCACTTT | CASSEVRGQGSPLHF
TRBJ1-5 | NA | TRBV6-5 | few | TGTGCCACCACAGCAGCAGGACAAGGAAATCAGCCCCAGCATTTT | CATTAAGQGNQPQHF
TRBJ2-5 | TRBD2 | TRBV4-3 | few | TGCGCCAGCAGCCAAGAAAGAGCGGGAGATCAAGAGACCCAGTACTTC | CASSQERAGDQETQYF
TRBJ2-2 | NA | TRBV6-6 | few | TGTGCCAGCAGTTACTGGCAGACCGGGGAGCTGTTTTTT | CASSYWQTGELFF
TRBJ1-2 | NA | TRBV5-1 | few | TGCGCCAGCAGCTCCCAGGAGGCCGGTAACTATGGCTACACCTTC | CASSSQEAGNYGYTF